The following is a T cell receptor (beta chain) sequence with its context. What it binds is unknown. The source of the sample is a study of shared clonotypes between healthy human individuals. Original processing notes: Junction-only sequences produced by ImmunoSEQ had no quality scores, so filtering differed. The protocol was immunoSEQ multiplex PCR, while the TCRdb copy is restricted to in-frame clones and leaves out a portion. The V and J calls and clone size were taken over from that table, and D and trimming were inferred from the DNA. Altogether hundreds of thousands of clones are present, roughly 95% being singletons, with the ten largest covering more than 0.085%. Study-level points and caveats: Sequencing depth was predicted to influence how clonotypes are shared among donors. In this cohort, only blood was sampled, and tissue repertoires likely differ.

Naive-designated CD8 cells lacked CD45RO, were positively enriched for CCR7, and omitted terminally differentiated effector memory CD45RA+ cells. Sequenced: naive CD8+ T cells sorted from blood. The source is a woman younger than 45 in good health.

The CDR3 DNA follows: TGTGCCAGTAGTCCCCAGGGGGAGAACACTGAAGCTTTCTTT. This gives the protein CASSPQGENTEAFF. The chain has TRBV19 and TRBJ1-1, with 7 bases matching TRBD1. V lost 5 bases, J lost 1 base, and 4 bases stayed unmatched. CDR1 is LNHDA, CDR2 SQIVND, per germline (reference sequence). The CDR3 totals 14 residues.